The clone carrying this TCR beta chain has more than one count but fewer than ten. This entry comes from a study of cytomegalovirus exposure and HLA in healthy donors. The germline V and J ends were trimmed by 5 bases and 2 bases, with 4 bases remaining between them. The CDR3 is made up of 11 amino acids. Germline CDR1 SGHAT, CDR2 FQNNGV. The PCR was carried out with 60 Vbeta primers and 13 Jbeta primers. Some clones are missing from TCRdb's copy, which holds only in-frame ones; the method was immunoSEQ multiplex PCR. The sample consists of about 160,000 clones, approximately 79% of them appearing once.

Sample: PBMCs. This receptor was identified in a man between 60 and 75 years old in good health and CMV-seronegative. This rearrangement joins TRBV11-2 to TRBJ2-7; D is undetermined. CDR3 DNA sequence: TGTGCCAGCAGCCTAACCTACGAGCAGTACTTC. Residues: CASSLTYEQYF.